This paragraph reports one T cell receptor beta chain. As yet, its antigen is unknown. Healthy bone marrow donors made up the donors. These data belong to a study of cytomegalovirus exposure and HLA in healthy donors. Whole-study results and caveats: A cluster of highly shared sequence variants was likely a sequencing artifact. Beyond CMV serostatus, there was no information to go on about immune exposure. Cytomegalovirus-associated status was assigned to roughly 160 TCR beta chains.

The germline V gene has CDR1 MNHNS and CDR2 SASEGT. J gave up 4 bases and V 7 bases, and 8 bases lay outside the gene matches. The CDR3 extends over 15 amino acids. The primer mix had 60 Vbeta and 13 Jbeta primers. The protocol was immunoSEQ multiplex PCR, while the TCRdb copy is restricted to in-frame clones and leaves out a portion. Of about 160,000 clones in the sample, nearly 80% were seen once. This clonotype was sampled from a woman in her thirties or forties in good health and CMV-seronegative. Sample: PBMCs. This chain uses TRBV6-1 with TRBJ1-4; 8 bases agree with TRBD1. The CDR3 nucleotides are TGTGCCAGCACAACACTCAGGGGGCTTAATGAAAAACTGTTTTTT. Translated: CASTTLRGLNEKLFF.